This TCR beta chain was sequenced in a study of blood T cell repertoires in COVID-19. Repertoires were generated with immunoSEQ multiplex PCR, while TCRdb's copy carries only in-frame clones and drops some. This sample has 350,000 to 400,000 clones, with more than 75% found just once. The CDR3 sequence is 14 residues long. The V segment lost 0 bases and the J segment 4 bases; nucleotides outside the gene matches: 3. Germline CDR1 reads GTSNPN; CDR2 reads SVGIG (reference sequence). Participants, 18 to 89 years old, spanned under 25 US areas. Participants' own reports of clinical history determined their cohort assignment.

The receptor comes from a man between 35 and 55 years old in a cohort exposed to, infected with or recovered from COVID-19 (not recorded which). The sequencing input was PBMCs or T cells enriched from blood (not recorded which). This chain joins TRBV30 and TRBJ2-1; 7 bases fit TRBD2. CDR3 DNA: TGTGCCTGGAGTGTAGTAGCGGGTTACAATGAGCAGTTCTTC. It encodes CAWSVVAGYNEQFF. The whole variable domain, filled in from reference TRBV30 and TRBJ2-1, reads SQTIHQWPATLVQPVGSPLSLECTVEGTSNPNLYWYRQAAGRGLQLLFYSVGIGQISSEVPQNLSASRPQDRQFILSSKKLLLSDSGFYLCAWSVVAGYNEQFFGPGTRLTVL.